This TCR beta chain was sequenced for a study of neurological immune-mediated disorders (dated by TCRdb to between 2019 and 2020). For the study in its entirety: Peripheral blood TCR-beta repertoires from HTLV-I-associated myelopathy (HAM/TSP) patients, multiple sclerosis patients and healthy controls were compared by UMI-based sequencing. Alongside PBMC samples, the set of more than 80 TCR-beta libraries contained longitudinal samples, technical triplicates, and paired CD4+ and CD8+ T-cell subsets that had been sorted. Longitudinal HAM/TSP and healthy donors were sampled at 3 time-points each (about 3-40 month intervals). Of the 68 subjects in the cohort, around 14 were HAM/TSP patients, roughly 35 were multiple sclerosis patients, and about 20 were healthy controls. Broader findings and caveats from the paper: TCR clonal expansion was greatest in HAM/TSP patients and smallest in MS patients, who ranked below even healthy controls. Expanded clones from different subjects shared no identical CDR3 amino acid sequences, which suggests that TCR-beta repertoires were private in all groups.

This clonotype was seen at least ten times. Its specific antigen is unknown. Within one base of it there is no much larger clone, and no base qualities were kept. The time point label here, explained by the study, means: longitudinal time-point 2. Libraries from unsorted PBMCs were made from 2 million PBMCs kept in RNAlater at -80 degrees C until RNA extraction. PBMCs were separated from peripheral blood using Ficoll-Hypaque density gradient centrifugation and then cryopreserved in liquid nitrogen. V drops 4 bases and J drops 17 bases, leaving 18 bases in between. Taken from the germline V gene (reference sequence), the CDR1 and CDR2 loops are DFQATT and SNEGSKA. The CDR3, from cysteine to phenylalanine, totals 12 residues. The sequence is cut down to CDR3 DNA, 36 bases in frame from base 1. To synthesize cDNA, template-switch 5'RACE was performed with a primer carrying a 10-nucleotide random unique molecular identifier so that each TCR transcript was tagged. Every sequencing run yielded over 190 million TCR-beta sequences covering 15-18 subjects. Total RNA was extracted with the RNeasy kit. The KAPA Real-time Library Amplification kit was used to amplify TCR-beta VDJ regions with primers for the TCR constant region and the 5'RACE anchor. A first PCR added sample indexes and Illumina adaptors, and a second PCR then raised library yield. After Ampure bead purification, the roughly 650 bp TCR product was size-selected on a 2% E-gel SizeSelection system. Before pooling, library quality was checked on a Bioanalyzer, concentration was measured with Qubit, and libraries were quantified with the Kapa Library Quantification kit. An Illumina HiSeq 2500 was used to sequence the libraries paired-end at 2 x 150 bp. To increase sequence diversity, roughly 24-31% phiX was spiked into each library pool. The authors processed their data as follows. Quality-filtered reads were processed with the UMI-based MiGEC pipeline, which removed over 75% of raw TCR sequences during error correction. IMGT germline references were used for alignment of VDJ genes, and clonotypes were defined by a unique CDR3 amino acid sequence together with V-J genes. VDJtools evaluated clonal expansion, Shannon diversity and CDR3 relatedness (CalcPairwiseDistances, ClusterSamples); CLCbio workbench built phylogenetic trees. Using coefficient-of-variation modelling across technical triplicates, the study counted a clone as expanded if it had at least 8 unique UMIs. TCRdb trimmed the raw reads at Q25, called clones with MiXCR and kept productive beta chains. Each entry merges the rows of one CDR3 protein and shows their most common DNA and genes. The V and J calls, along with clone size, are taken from TCRdb and not from the paper's own processing. The table for this sample lists around 90,000 distinct CDR3 sequences; 13% of them were counted only once. Of the sample, approximately 5% is held by the ten largest clones.

This sequence originates from a female donor with HTLV-1-associated myelopathy (HAM/TSP). The sample consisted of PBMCs. Recombination linked TRBV20-1 to TRBJ1-6; TRBD1 is possibly the D segment (5 matching bases). The nucleotide sequence reads as follows: TGCAGTGCTAACACCCCGACGGAGGGGATCCACTTT. The encoded protein is CSANTPTEGIHF.